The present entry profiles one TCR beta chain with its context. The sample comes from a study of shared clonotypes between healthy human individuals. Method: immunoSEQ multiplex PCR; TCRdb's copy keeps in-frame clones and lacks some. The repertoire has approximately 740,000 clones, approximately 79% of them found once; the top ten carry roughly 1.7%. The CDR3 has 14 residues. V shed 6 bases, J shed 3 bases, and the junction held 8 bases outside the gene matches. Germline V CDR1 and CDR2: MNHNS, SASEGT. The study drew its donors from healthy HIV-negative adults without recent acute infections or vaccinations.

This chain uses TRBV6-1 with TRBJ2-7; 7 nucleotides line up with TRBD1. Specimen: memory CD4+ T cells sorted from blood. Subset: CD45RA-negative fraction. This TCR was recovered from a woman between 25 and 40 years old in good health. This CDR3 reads CASRFTGELYEQYF. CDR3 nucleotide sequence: TGTGCCAGCAGGTTCACAGGGGAGCTCTACGAGCAGTACTTC.